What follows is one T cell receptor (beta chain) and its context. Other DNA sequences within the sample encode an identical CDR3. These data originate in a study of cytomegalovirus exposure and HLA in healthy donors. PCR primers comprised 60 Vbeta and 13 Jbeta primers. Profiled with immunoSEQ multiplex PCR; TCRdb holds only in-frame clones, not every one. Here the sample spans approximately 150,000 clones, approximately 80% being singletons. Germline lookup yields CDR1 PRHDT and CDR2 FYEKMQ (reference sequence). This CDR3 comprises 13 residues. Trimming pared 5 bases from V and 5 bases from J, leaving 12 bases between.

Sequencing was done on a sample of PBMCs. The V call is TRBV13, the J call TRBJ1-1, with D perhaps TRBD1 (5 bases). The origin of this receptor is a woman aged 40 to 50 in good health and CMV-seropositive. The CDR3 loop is CASSPGGGTEAFF. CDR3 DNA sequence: TGTGCCAGCAGCCCGGGGGGAGGTACTGAAGCTTTCTTT.